This T cell receptor beta chain is drawn from a study of T cells after yellow fever vaccination. TCRdb fed the 5' RACE reads into MiXCR, producing one record per CDR3 protein. The sample lists 300,000 to 400,000 distinct CDR3 sequences; more than 5.5% were seen once. Germline CDR1 is SEHNR and CDR2 is FQNEAQ (reference sequence). Unmatched junction bases numbered 16, after V lost 5 bases and J lost 6 bases. There are 17 residues in the CDR3. The sequences come from PBMCs, collected 5 days after the yellow fever booster vaccination. The receptor comes from a man aged 25 to 45 who received the YFV17D yellow fever vaccine. The rearrangement uses TRBV7-9 and TRBJ1-2; 9 bases line up with TRBD1. This CDR3 reads CASSARGQGTSRHGYTF. CDR3 sequence (DNA): TGTGCCAGCAGCGCCCGCGGACAGGGGACCAGTAGGCATGGCTACACCTTC.